Below, 14 T cell receptor beta chains from the same sample are listed, as sequenced in a study of blood T cell repertoires in COVID-19. Clones were read by immunoSEQ multiplex PCR, and TCRdb kept only the in-frame ones, dropping some. This table holds approximately 300,000 clones, 86% found once. The sequenced material came from PBMCs or T cells enriched from blood (not recorded which). All receptors come from a man aged 25-40 years who had recovered from COVID-19.

This clone was picked up one time. The V call is TRBV28, the J call TRBJ1-3, with 7 nucleotides matching TRBD1. The V segment lost 8 bases and the J segment 0 bases; nucleotides outside the gene matches: 13. The CDR3 has 17 amino acids. Germline V CDR1 and CDR2: MDHEN, SYDVKM. CDR3 sequence: CASHGWEQGNSGNTIYF. CDR3 nucleotide sequence: TGTGCCAGCCATGGGTGGGAACAGGGGAACTCTGGAAACACCATATATTTT.

The J gene is TRBJ2-5, the V gene TRBV5-4; 14 nucleotides agree with TRBD2. From germline, CDR1 is SGHNT and CDR2 YYREEE (reference sequence). The CDR3 length is 17 residues. V shed 5 bases, J shed 3 bases, and the junction held 9 bases outside the gene matches. CDR3 DNA: TGTGCCAGCAGTTCCGGGACGGGACTAGCGGGAGAAGAGACCCAGTACTTC. Translation: CASSSGTGLAGEETQYF.

The chain has TRBV18 and TRBJ1-1, with 7 bases aligning to TRBD1. V lost 3 bases and J lost 1; bases outside the gene matches: 5. The germline V gene has CDR1 KGHSH and CDR2 LQKENI. This CDR3 region has 15 residues. CDR3: CASSPAGQRNTEAFF. CDR3 in DNA: TGTGCCAGCTCACCCGCGGGACAGAGGAACACTGAAGCTTTCTTT.

J is TRBJ1-2 and V is TRBV5-1; 9 bases align to TRBD1. After removal of 4 bases from V and 8 bases from J, the junction contained 6 bases not matched to a gene. The germline V gene has CDR1 SGHRS and CDR2 YFSETQ. The CDR3 length is 13 residues. CDR3 bases: TGCGCCAGCAGCGAACAGGGGGCTTGGGGCTACACCTTC. It encodes CASSEQGAWGYTF.

The chain has TRBV7-9 and TRBJ2-5; 7 bases map to TRBD1. CDR3 length: 13 residues. The germline CDR1 and CDR2 sequences are SEHNR and FQNEAQ (reference sequence). The V gene end was trimmed by 5 bases and the J gene end by 5 bases; junction bases not matched to a gene: 5. CDR3 nucleotide sequence: TGTGCCAGCAGCCTTGACAGGGTGGAGACCCAGTACTTC. Its translation is CASSLDRVETQYF.

The rearrangement joins TRBV14 to TRBJ2-2, with D unclear. CDR1 SGHDN and CDR2 FVKESK come from the germline V gene. This CDR3 is 14 amino acids long. V was clipped by 4 bases and J by 4 bases, with 10 bases between them. The CDR3 sequence is CASSLNYITGELFF. In DNA form, the CDR3 reads TGTGCCAGCAGCCTTAACTACATCACCGGGGAGCTGTTTTTT.

As regards this clone: At one of its ends the junction is not consistent with the germline gene, which may arise from a read error. The chain recombines TRBV5-4 with TRBJ2-7; a weak D match, TRBD2 (7 bases). The CDR3 runs 12 residues. The germline V gene encodes CDR1 SGHNT and CDR2 YYREEE (reference sequence). CDR3 amino acids: CASSPTGGEGHF. CDR3 nucleotides: TGTGCCAGCAGCCCCACGGGGGGCGAGGGACACTTC.

The chain is built from TRBV7-9 and TRBJ2-5, with D unclear. Trimming left V 5 bases short and J 5 bases short, with 12 bases between. The germline CDR1 and CDR2 sequences are SEHNR and FQNEAQ (reference sequence). This CDR3 has 13 residues. This CDR3 is CASSPPLAETQYF. For the CDR3, the DNA is TGTGCCAGCAGCCCACCTTTAGCTGAGACCCAGTACTTC.

This clone has only a few counts. CDR3 residues: CASSTGTYEQYF. CDR3 coding DNA: TGTGCCAGCAGCACCGGGACCTACGAGCAGTACTTC. The chain links TRBV21-1 to TRBJ2-7; TRBD2, as called in the table, went unchecked against the DNA. TRBV21-1 is annotated as a pseudogene. This CDR3 contains 12 residues.

The CDR3 DNA reads TGTGCCAGCAGCCAACCGGGACAGGGTCTAGTAAGAGTCAATCAGCCCCAGCATTTT. Its protein is CASSQPGQGLVRVNQPQHF. The V call is TRBV7-8, the J call TRBJ1-5; 9 nucleotides match TRBD1. Germline V gene lookup returns CDR1 SGHVS and CDR2 FQNEAQ. The CDR3 loop spans 19 amino acids. Trimming cost V 5 bases and J 3 bases; bases outside gene matches: 17.

The V gene is TRBV27, the J gene TRBJ2-7; D is unclear. Germline CDR1 is MNHEY and CDR2 is SMNVEV (reference sequence). Deletions cut 9 bases from V and 0 bases from J, with 15 bases between. The CDR3 sequence is 14 residues long. The CDR3 DNA is TGTGCCAGAGCCCGAGCGCCCTACTCCTACGAGCAGTACTTC. Encoded protein: CARARAPYSYEQYF.

In its sample, this clone was seen once. This CDR3 is CASSLGQGRNQPQHF. The CDR3 DNA reads as TGTGCCAGCAGTTTAGGACAGGGGAGGAATCAGCCCCAGCATTTT. The chain has TRBV28 and TRBJ1-5; 9 bases are shared with TRBD1. V gave up 2 bases and J gave up 4 bases; unmatched junction bases: 3. This CDR3 comprises 15 residues. Germline lookup yields CDR1 MDHEN and CDR2 SYDVKM.

The chain employs TRBV7-2 and TRBJ1-6; 8 bases line up with TRBD1. CDR3 length: 16 residues. Unmatched junction bases numbered 3, after V lost 3 bases and J lost 2 bases. The germline V gene encodes CDR1 SGHTA and CDR2 FQGNSA. The CDR3: CASSFDRGTYNSPLHF. The CDR3 region has the DNA TGTGCCAGCAGCTTCGACAGGGGAACCTATAATTCACCCCTCCACTTT.

This clone was counted only a few times. Other DNA variants within this sample encode the same CDR3. The chain combines TRBV6-5 with TRBJ1-1; weak D call: TRBD1 (5 bases). Trimming removed 4 bases from V and 2 bases from J, with 11 bases in between. This CDR3 contains 14 residues. Germline lookup yields CDR1 MNHEY and CDR2 SVGAGI. CDR3 nucleotide sequence: TGTGCCAGCAGTTCCCCCAGGGAAAACACTGAAGCTTTCTTT. Translated, it gives CASSSPRENTEAFF.